This T cell receptor (beta chain) emerged from a study of T cells after yellow fever vaccination. V was clipped by 1 base and J by 7 bases, with 11 bases between them. The CDR3 extends over 14 amino acids. This clonotype was seen more than once but under ten times. Its cognate antigen is unknown. Study-level findings and limits: Repertoires sorted by FACS could include abundant clonotypes that are contaminants from the bulk population.

Template switching with 5'RACE generated the TCR cDNA and added a universal primer site and UMIs. One entry per CDR3 protein, called by TCRdb with MiXCR from the 5' RACE reads. The sample contains some 240,000 distinct CDR3 sequences, about 3% of which appear only once. The chain combines TRBV23-1 with TRBJ2-1; a possible D gene is TRBD1 (5 bases). TRBV23-1 is identified as an open reading frame with a role that is uncertain. The TCR sequence derives from a man aged 18 to 30 who received the YFV17D yellow fever vaccine. Sequenced here: CD4+ T cells sorted from PBMCs, sampled 10 days after the yellow fever booster vaccination. The DNA for the CDR3 is TGCGCCAGCAGTCAATTGCAGGGCCGGAATGAGCAGTTCTTC. This codes for CASSQLQGRNEQFF.